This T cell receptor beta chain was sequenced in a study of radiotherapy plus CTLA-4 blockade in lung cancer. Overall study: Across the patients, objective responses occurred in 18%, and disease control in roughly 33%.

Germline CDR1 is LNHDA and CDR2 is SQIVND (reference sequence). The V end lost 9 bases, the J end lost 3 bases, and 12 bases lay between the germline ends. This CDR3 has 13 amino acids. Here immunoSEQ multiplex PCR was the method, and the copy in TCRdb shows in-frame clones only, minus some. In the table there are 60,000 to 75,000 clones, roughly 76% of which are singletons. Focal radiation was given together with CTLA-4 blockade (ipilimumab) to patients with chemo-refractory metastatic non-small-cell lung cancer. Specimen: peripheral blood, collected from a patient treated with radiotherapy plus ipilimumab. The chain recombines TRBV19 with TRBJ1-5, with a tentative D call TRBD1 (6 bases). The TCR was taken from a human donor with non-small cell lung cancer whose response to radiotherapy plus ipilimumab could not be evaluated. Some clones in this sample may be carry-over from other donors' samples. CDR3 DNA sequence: TGTGCCAGCCTTGGACAGCCCAATCAGCCCCAGCATTTT. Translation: CASLGQPNQPQHF. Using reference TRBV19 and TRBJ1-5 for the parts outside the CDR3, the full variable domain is DGGITQSPKYLFRKEGQNVTLSCEQNLNHDAMYWYRQDPGQGLRLIYYSQIVNDFQKGDIAEGYSVSREKKESFPLTVTSAQKNPTAFYLCASLGQPNQPQHFGDGTRLSIL.